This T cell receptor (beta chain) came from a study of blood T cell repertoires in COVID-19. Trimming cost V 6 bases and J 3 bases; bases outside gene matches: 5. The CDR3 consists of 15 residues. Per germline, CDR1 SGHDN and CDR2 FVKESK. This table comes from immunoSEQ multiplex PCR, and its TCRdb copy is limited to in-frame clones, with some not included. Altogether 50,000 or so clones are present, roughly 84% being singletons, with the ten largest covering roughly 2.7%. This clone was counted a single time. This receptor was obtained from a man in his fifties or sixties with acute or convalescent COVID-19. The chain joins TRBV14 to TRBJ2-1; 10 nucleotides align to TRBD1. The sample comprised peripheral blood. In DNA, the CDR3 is TGTGCCAGCAGATCCGGGACAGGGGTCTACAATGAGCAGTTCTTC. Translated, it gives CASRSGTGVYNEQFF.